The TCR beta chain under discussion was sequenced for a study of blood T cell repertoires in COVID-19. Study-level information: Researchers got acute and convalescent COVID-19 samples from the United States, Italy and Spain.

Authors' analysis steps: The assay estimated nucleated cells by amplifying reference gene primers. Assay used: immunoSEQ multiplex PCR; TCRdb lists only in-frame clones, some missing. That table furnishes V, J and clone size, whereas the DNA furnished D and trimming. Of 51,000 or so clones detected, 85% to 90% appear once; the ten largest clones hold 10% to 15%. CDR1 is LNHDA, CDR2 SQIVND, per germline (reference sequence). This CDR3 is 13 amino acids long. The V gene lost 3 bases and the J gene lost 6 bases, with 11 bases spanning the gap. This receptor was obtained from an elderly man with acute or convalescent COVID-19. The chain carries TRBV19 and TRBJ1-2; D is perhaps TRBD1 (5 bases). The sequenced sample consisted of peripheral blood. The CDR3 DNA follows: TGTGCCAGTAGTATGGGGCCGGCGGATGGCTACACCTTC. Amino acid sequence: CASSMGPADGYTF.